The 5 T cell receptor beta chains below were found in one sample sequenced in a study. TCRdb processed the 5' RACE reads anew with MiXCR; each CDR3 protein has one entry. The sample contains some 31,000 distinct CDR3 sequences, roughly 24% of which appear only once. Sequenced: naive CD4+ T cells sorted from a lymph node. Subset in this sample: naive CD4+ T cells, CD4+CD45RA+CD25-. Every receptor here comes from a female donor with breast cancer.

Concerning this clonotype: A read error may be the cause here, since a much bigger clone is one base away. The chain joins TRBV9 to TRBJ2-3, with unresolved D. CDR1 and CDR2 (germline): SGDLS, YYNGEE. The CDR3 loop spans 15 amino acids. CDR3 region: CANSVGGILTDTQYF. In nucleotides, the CDR3 is TGTGCCAACAGCGTAGGTGGCATACTCACAGATACGCAGTATTTT.

This clonotype has only a few counts. This chain connects TRBV7-3 to TRBJ1-6; perhaps TRBD1 as D (5 bases). The V gene's germline CDR1 is SGHTA and CDR2 FQGTGA. The germline V and J ends were trimmed by 2 bases and 5 bases, with 13 bases remaining between them. This CDR3 is built from 16 residues. The CDR3 sequence is CASSLWGRTNNSPLHF. As DNA, the CDR3 is TGTGCCAGCAGCTTATGGGGCAGGACCAATAATTCACCCCTCCACTTT.

On this clonotype: This may be a read error, as it is one base from a much larger clone. The rearrangement uses TRBV6-2 or TRBV6-3 and TRBJ2-5; 8 bases map to TRBD2. This CDR3 spans 17 amino acids. CDR1 and CDR2 (germline): MNHEY, SVGEGT. The CDR3 region has the DNA TGTGCCAGCAGGACTAAATCAGGGACTAGTCCCCAAGAGACCCAGTGCTTC. Translation gives CASRTKSGTSPQETQCF.

This clonotype showed up just a few times. The rearrangement joins TRBV18 to TRBJ1-1, with D possibly matching TRBD1 (5 bases). V was cut by 4 bases and J by 0 bases, with 18 bases left in between. Germline V CDR1 and CDR2: KGHSH, LQKENI. The CDR3 runs to 17 residues. CDR3 amino acids: CASSLQQFRGVNTEAFF. CDR3 coding DNA: TGTGCCAGCTCACTACAACAGTTTAGGGGAGTGAACACTGAAGCTTTCTTT.

V and J are TRBV12-3 or TRBV12-4 and TRBJ2-1; the match to TRBD2 covers 15 bases. V gave up 4 bases and J gave up 15 bases; unmatched junction bases: 7. The CDR3 has 14 amino acids. The CDR3 sequence: CASSYGTSGRLAFF. The CDR3 region has the DNA TGTGCCAGCAGTTACGGGACTAGCGGGAGGTTAGCGTTCTTC.